In its sample, the clone carrying this T cell receptor (beta chain) was seen many times. Antigen unknown. These data come from a study of CD8 T cells in ankylosing spondylitis. Study observations and caveats: In peripheral blood, disease-linked CD8+ clones occurred at relatively low frequencies. A TCR beta motif of about 8 highly homologous variants seemed to mark ankylosing spondylitis blood.

Preparation of TCR beta libraries was done by quantitative 5'-RACE with molecular barcodes. MiXCR was run by TCRdb on the 5' RACE reads, yielding one entry per CDR3 protein. The table includes 200,000 to 250,000 distinct CDR3 sequences, roughly 24% detected once. The CDR3 loop spans 14 amino acids. Germline V gene lookup returns CDR1 SGHAT and CDR2 FQNNGV. Deletions cut 5 bases from V and 8 bases from J, with 15 bases between. The chain joins TRBV11-2 to TRBJ1-4; a possible D gene is TRBD1 (6 bases). Input material: blood, either unsorted or a sorted T cell fraction (not recorded which). The origin of this receptor is a male donor with ankylosing spondylitis or in good health (not recorded which). The CDR3 nucleotides read TGTGCCAGCAGCCCACAGGGTCATGGCGAAAAACTGTTTTTT. Its protein product is CASSPQGHGEKLFF.